This TCR beta chain derives from a study of blood T cell repertoires in COVID-19. The method was immunoSEQ multiplex PCR; TCRdb's version includes in-frame clones alone and lacks a portion of them. This table has roughly 300,000 clones, 85% appearing once. Everyone who took part was roughly 18 to 89 years old, and they came from 24 US areas. Allocation to cohorts depended on clinical history reported by the participants. The CDR3 runs 14 residues. V was pared by 2 bases and J by 4 bases, with 9 bases between. Per the germline V gene, CDR1 is MDHEN and CDR2 is SYDVKM. The sequencing input was PBMCs or T cells enriched from blood (not recorded which). The chain has TRBV28 and TRBJ1-3; no firm D call. This clonotype was sampled from a woman aged 45 to 65 who had recovered from COVID-19. CDR3 sequence: CASSLHSRGNTIYF. The CDR3 DNA sequence: TGTGCCAGCAGTTTACACTCTCGGGGAAACACCATATATTTT.